This TCR beta chain was sequenced for a study of blood T cell repertoires in COVID-19. Study information: The cDNA or gDNA used as material had been derived from T cells, B-cell-depleted T cells, or PBMCs.

This CDR3 spans 13 amino acids. V gave up 4 bases and J gave up 1 base, with 7 bases separating them. Germline CDR1 reads SGHVS; CDR2 reads FQNEAQ. Per the authors' pipeline: Amplification of reference gene primers was used by the study to estimate nucleated cell counts. Clones were sequenced by immunoSEQ multiplex PCR, and TCRdb holds only the in-frame ones, with some missing. D and trimming were read from the DNA, whereas the V and J calls and clone size are those reported in that table. In the table there are some 250,000 clones, roughly 85% of which are singletons. Assignment of participants to cohorts was predicated upon participant-reported clinical history.

V and J are TRBV7-8 and TRBJ1-1, with D perhaps matching TRBD1 (5 bases). Sequences were obtained from PBMCs or T cells enriched from blood (not recorded which). This receptor was obtained from a woman aged 50 to 60 who had recovered from COVID-19. The CDR3 region is CASSSDRNTEAFF. In DNA, the CDR3 is TGTGCCAGCAGCTCCGACAGGAACACTGAAGCTTTCTTT.